This paragraph reports one TCR beta chain. Antigen specificity is unknown. An end of the junction differs from the germline gene, which may be a read error. This CDR3 region has 14 residues. Germline CDR1 reads SGHAT; CDR2 reads FQNNGV. Constant-region reverse primers amplified full-length variable regions, followed by semi-nested Nested Universal Primer A PCR. Each CDR3 protein gets one entry after TCRdb re-called the 5' RACE reads with MiXCR. The sample carries roughly 7,700 distinct CDR3 sequences, 65% to 70% recorded once. Naive CD4+ cells had CD25+ Tregs removed. Study-wide results and caveats: Tumor memory CD4+ T cell TCR gene usage was found to cluster with blood and lymph node memory CD4+ cells and with lymph node naive CD4+ cells. Tumor Tregs overlapped most with tumor, then blood, naive CD4+ cells.

This receptor was obtained from a female donor with breast cancer. The chain recombines TRBV11-2 with TRBJ1-1; 7 nucleotides agree with TRBD1. Sequencing was performed on tumor-infiltrating naive CD4+ T cells sorted from the breast tumor. Subset indicated: naive CD4+ T cells, CD4+CD45RA+CD25-. The CDR3 reads CASSQGEMNTEALF. The CDR3 bases are TGTGCCAGCAGCCAGGGGGAGATGAACACTGAAGCTCTCTTT. Together with reference TRBV11-2 and TRBJ1-1, the CDR3 gives the full variable domain: EAGVAQSPRYKIIEKRQSVAFWCNPISGHATLYWYQQILGQGPKLLIQFQNNGVVDDSQLPKDRFSAERLKGVDSTLKIQPAKLEDSAVYLCASSQGEMNTEALFGQGTRLTVV.